This is a list of T cell receptor beta chains from one sample in a study of CD8+CD57+ T cells in acquired aplastic anemia. Via MiXCR, TCRdb re-called the reads, giving one row per CDR3 protein. The sample yields tens of thousands of distinct CDR3 sequences, around 70% seen once. The sequenced sample consisted of sorted CD4+, CD8+, or CD8+CD57+ T cells (not recorded which) from PBMCs. These receptor sequences come from a human donor with aplastic anemia. Each CDR3 is given with its conserved first and last residue. The order of the fields is J gene, V gene, D gene, CDR3 protein. D genes are given only for firm matches.

j_call: TRBJ2-3; v_call: TRBV9; d_call: TRBD1; cdr3_aa: CASSGPGTGTDTQYF
j_call: TRBJ2-1; v_call: TRBV5-5; d_call: .; cdr3_aa: CASSLVPHKQFF
j_call: TRBJ2-7; v_call: TRBV9; d_call: TRBD1; cdr3_aa: CASSRDREDYEQYF
j_call: TRBJ1-6; v_call: TRBV10-3; d_call: .; cdr3_aa: CAISESWPRSPLHF
j_call: TRBJ2-7; v_call: TRBV20-1; d_call: TRBD1; cdr3_aa: CSARPDRDPYEQYF
j_call: TRBJ1-2; v_call: TRBV19; d_call: TRBD1; cdr3_aa: CASTDRVYGYTF
j_call: TRBJ1-1; v_call: TRBV19; d_call: .; cdr3_aa: CASDTRILGGTEAFF
j_call: TRBJ1-4; v_call: TRBV10-3; d_call: .; cdr3_aa: CAIKTGATNEKLFF
j_call: TRBJ2-5; v_call: TRBV10-3; d_call: TRBD2; cdr3_aa: CAVRDSGGAGETQYF
j_call: TRBJ2-1; v_call: TRBV5-1; d_call: .; cdr3_aa: CASSHTTPGALDEQFF
j_call: TRBJ1-2; v_call: TRBV7-6; d_call: .; cdr3_aa: CASSLDQGSDGYTF
j_call: TRBJ2-7; v_call: TRBV7-8; d_call: .; cdr3_aa: CASSLAQGPSYEQYF
j_call: TRBJ1-2; v_call: TRBV3-1; d_call: .; cdr3_aa: CASSQEQIQGPNYGYTF
j_call: TRBJ1-6; v_call: TRBV25-1; d_call: .; cdr3_aa: CASSGNTYNSPLHF
j_call: TRBJ2-1; v_call: TRBV5-1; d_call: TRBD1; cdr3_aa: CASSVRQGIYNEQFF
j_call: TRBJ1-2; v_call: TRBV10-3; d_call: .; cdr3_aa: CAIGAGNDEGYTF
j_call: TRBJ1-2; v_call: TRBV20-1; d_call: .; cdr3_aa: CSAVRMGAGYGYTF
j_call: TRBJ1-6; v_call: TRBV5-1; d_call: TRBD1; cdr3_aa: CASSQGGGAADSPLHF
j_call: TRBJ2-3; v_call: TRBV5-1; d_call: TRBD2; cdr3_aa: CASSLGGSGGSTDTQYF
j_call: TRBJ2-7; v_call: TRBV20-1; d_call: .; cdr3_aa: CSARPAISSYEQYF
j_call: TRBJ1-1; v_call: TRBV12-3/TRBV12-4; d_call: TRBD1; cdr3_aa: CASSFEQGLEAFF
j_call: TRBJ1-1; v_call: TRBV7-2; d_call: TRBD1; cdr3_aa: CASSLGTGVEAFF
j_call: TRBJ1-1; v_call: TRBV7-8; d_call: .; cdr3_aa: CASSLGGLGTEAFF
j_call: TRBJ1-2; v_call: TRBV20-1; d_call: .; cdr3_aa: CSARNPPGYTF
j_call: TRBJ2-7; v_call: TRBV20-1; d_call: .; cdr3_aa: CSAREGDTRSYEQYF
j_call: TRBJ1-1; v_call: TRBV10-3; d_call: .; cdr3_aa: CASNYDANTEAFF
j_call: TRBJ2-7; v_call: TRBV5-1; d_call: TRBD1; cdr3_aa: CASNPDRRNGEQYF
j_call: TRBJ1-3; v_call: TRBV19; d_call: .; cdr3_aa: CASSDGGTGNTIYF
j_call: TRBJ1-6; v_call: TRBV7-3; d_call: .; cdr3_aa: CASSFEENSPLHF
j_call: TRBJ1-2; v_call: TRBV10-1; d_call: .; cdr3_aa: CASSCGYTF
j_call: TRBJ1-1; v_call: TRBV10-3; d_call: TRBD1; cdr3_aa: CAISRQGAPMNTEAFF
j_call: TRBJ1-1; v_call: TRBV2; d_call: .; cdr3_aa: CASSEGRAGEAFF
j_call: TRBJ1-1; v_call: TRBV6-2/TRBV6-3; d_call: .; cdr3_aa: CASSYAGRWWNTEAFF
j_call: TRBJ1-3; v_call: TRBV25-1; d_call: .; cdr3_aa: CASSDWANSGNTIYF
j_call: TRBJ2-7; v_call: TRBV7-2; d_call: .; cdr3_aa: CASSLGFGDYEQYF
j_call: TRBJ2-1; v_call: TRBV14; d_call: TRBD2; cdr3_aa: CASSPELAGFYNEQFF
j_call: TRBJ2-5; v_call: TRBV20-1; d_call: .; cdr3_aa: CSALIQGQPETQYF
j_call: TRBJ1-5; v_call: TRBV24-1; d_call: TRBD1; cdr3_aa: CATSDPRGQNGQPQHF
j_call: TRBJ1-2; v_call: TRBV9; d_call: .; cdr3_aa: CASSPDSRAYYGYTF
j_call: TRBJ2-7; v_call: TRBV29-1; d_call: .; cdr3_aa: CSVEGDGSYEQYF
j_call: TRBJ2-1; v_call: TRBV29-1; d_call: TRBD2; cdr3_aa: CSVVGVAGGPVMFF
j_call: TRBJ2-1; v_call: TRBV12-3/TRBV12-4; d_call: .; cdr3_aa: CASSPFGDPTYNEQFF
j_call: TRBJ1-1; v_call: TRBV29-1; d_call: TRBD1; cdr3_aa: CSVRRDREQAFF
j_call: TRBJ1-2; v_call: TRBV20-1; d_call: .; cdr3_aa: CSARKGLDGYTF
j_call: TRBJ2-1; v_call: TRBV11-1; d_call: .; cdr3_aa: CAGSYLGSDEQFF
j_call: TRBJ1-2; v_call: TRBV24-1; d_call: .; cdr3_aa: CATSDPRNGQNPYGYTF
j_call: TRBJ1-2; v_call: TRBV5-6; d_call: TRBD1; cdr3_aa: CASSPRQGIGYTF